The 6 T cell receptor beta chains below come from one sample, sequenced in a study of blood T cell repertoires in COVID-19. This table comes from immunoSEQ multiplex PCR, and its TCRdb copy is limited to in-frame clones, with some not included. The sample holds about 410,000 clones; roughly 90% are singletons and the top ten take roughly 1.4%. Sequenced: peripheral blood. The receptors originated from a middle-aged woman with COVID-19, enrolled during active disease.

The chain carries TRBV5-4 and TRBJ1-1, with a possible D match to TRBD1 (5 bases). Trimming left V 4 bases short and J 4 bases short, with 11 bases between. The CDR3 consists of 13 residues. CDR1 and CDR2 (germline): SGHNT, YYREEE (reference sequence). CDR3 DNA: TGTGCCAGCAGCCCACGGGGGGGCACTGAAGCTTTCTTT. It is translated as CASSPRGGTEAFF.

This chain joins TRBV5-1 and TRBJ2-5; 8 nucleotides agree with TRBD2. Per the germline V gene, CDR1 is SGHRS and CDR2 is YFSETQ. This CDR3 comprises 16 residues. After removal of 0 bases from V and 5 bases from J, the junction contained 9 bases not matched to a gene. CDR3 DNA sequence: TGCGCCAGCAGCTTGGGTTCGGGAGGGAATACGGAGACCCAGTACTTC. It yields the protein CASSLGSGGNTETQYF.

The chain carries TRBV6-5 and TRBJ2-7, with TRBD2 identical over 8 bases. Germline V CDR1 and CDR2: MNHEY, SVGAGI. Germline trimming cut 6 bases from V and 2 bases from J; bases unmatched to any gene: 6. The CDR3 is 14 residues long. CDR3 amino acids: CASSARGAPYEQYF. CDR3 nucleotides: TGTGCCAGCAGCGCGCGGGGGGCCCCCTACGAGCAGTACTTC.

The V gene is TRBV25-1, the J gene TRBJ1-6; D not resolved. V lost 4 bases and J lost 0, with 7 bases in between. CDR1 is MGHDK and CDR2 is SYGVNS in the germline V gene. The CDR3 is 15 amino acids. Written as DNA, the CDR3 is TGTGCCAGCAGTGGCCTTAGCTCCTATAATTCACCCCTCCACTTT. Translated: CASSGLSSYNSPLHF.

The rearrangement uses TRBV7-9 and TRBJ2-5, with 8 bases lining up with TRBD1. The CDR3 loop spans 14 amino acids. J gave up 1 base and V 4 bases, and 2 bases lay outside the gene matches. Per germline, CDR1 SEHNR and CDR2 FQNEAQ (reference sequence). DNA of the CDR3: TGTGCCAGCAGCTACAGGGGGACCCAAGAGACCCAGTACTTC. It is translated as CASSYRGTQETQYF. Drawing the rest from reference TRBV7-9 and TRBJ2-5, the complete variable domain is DTGVSQNPRHKITKRGQNVTFRCDPISEHNRLYWYRQTLGQGPEFLTYFQNEAQLEKSRLLSDRFSAERPKGSFSTLEIQRTEQGDSAMYLCASSYRGTQETQYFGPGTRLLVL.

CDR3 region: CASSPYRGRYEQYF. The CDR3 nucleotides read TGCGCCAGCAGCCCTTACAGGGGGCGCTACGAGCAGTACTTC. This chain uses TRBV4-3 with TRBJ2-7; 9 bases map to TRBD1. The CDR3 loop spans 14 amino acids. After removal of 4 bases from V and 3 bases from J, the junction contained 4 bases not matched to a gene. In germline, CDR1 is LGHNA, CDR2 YSLEER.